The 29 T cell receptor beta chains in this list originate from one sample, sequenced in a study of shared clonotypes between healthy human individuals. CD45RO-negative CD8 cells positively selected for CCR7 made up the naive population, which excluded terminally differentiated effector memory CD45RA+ cells. TCRdb keeps only in-frame clones here, not all; method: immunoSEQ multiplex PCR. This table holds approximately 1.9 million clones, 93% found once. Sequenced: naive CD8+ T cells from PBMCs. These receptors all come from a man younger than 35 in good health. Some clones in this sample may be carry-over from other donors' samples.

This clone was seen a single time. J is TRBJ2-7 and V is TRBV6-1; no clear D gene. V lost 3 bases and J lost 3, with 24 bases in between. The CDR3 consists of 18 residues. Germline CDR1 reads MNHNS; CDR2 reads SASEGT. CDR3 region: CASSDPLGNLNIGYEQYF. DNA of the CDR3: TGTGCCAGCAGTGATCCCCTGGGGAACTTGAATATCGGCTACGAGCAGTACTTC.

The J gene is TRBJ2-3, the V gene TRBV9; TRBD2 matches 10 bases. Germline lookup yields CDR1 SGDLS and CDR2 YYNGEE. The V and J ends lost 4 bases and 5 bases, in that order; junction bases with no gene match: 13. CDR3 length: 17 amino acids. The CDR3 is CASSPGGLAGALDTQYF. The CDR3 coding sequence is TGTGCCAGCAGCCCTGGGGGGCTAGCGGGAGCCTTAGATACGCAGTATTTT.

CDR3 region: CASSSNTKGVPYNEQFF. The CDR3 nucleotides read TGCGCCAGCAGCTCAAATACTAAGGGGGTTCCCTACAATGAGCAGTTCTTC. The V and J genes are TRBV5-1 and TRBJ2-1, with D possibly being TRBD1 (6 bases). This CDR3 is 17 amino acids long. V was clipped by 3 bases and J by 2 bases, with 18 bases between them. Germline-derived CDR1 and CDR2 are SGHRS and YFSETQ.

This clone was observed once. V is TRBV5-1 and J is TRBJ2-1; 13 nucleotides match TRBD2. The trim removed 3 bases at V and 5 bases at J, leaving 11 bases unmatched. In germline, CDR1 is SGHRS, CDR2 YFSETQ. The CDR3 has 18 residues. The CDR3, as DNA: TGCGCCAGCAGCTCACGACTAGCGGGAGGAGATAGGAACAATGAGCAGTTCTTC. It specifies CASSSRLAGGDRNNEQFF.

The chain joins TRBV7-3 to TRBJ1-1; D is possibly TRBD1 (6 bases). Trimming removed 5 bases at V and 4 bases at J, with 14 bases between. In germline, CDR1 is SGHTA, CDR2 FQGTGA. The CDR3 has 14 amino acids. In DNA, the CDR3 is TGTGCCAGCAGCGCGGCAGGGGTAGGCACTGAAGCTTTCTTT. Translated, it gives CASSAAGVGTEAFF.

This clone was detected a few times. This chain connects TRBV30 to TRBJ1-1, with D possibly matching TRBD1 (5 bases). The CDR3 totals 10 residues. The V and J ends lost 6 bases and 11 bases respectively, with 13 bases between them. Germline CDR1 GTSNPN, CDR2 SVGIG (reference sequence). The CDR3 DNA is TGTGCCTGTTATCAGGGTTGGGCTTTCTTT. It is translated as CACYQGWAFF. The full variable domain, with the rest looked up from reference TRBV30 and TRBJ1-1, is SQTIHQWPATLVQPVGSPLSLECTVEGTSNPNLYWYRQAAGRGLQLLFYSVGIGQISSEVPQNLSASRPQDRQFILSSKKLLLSDSGFYLCACYQGWAFFGQGTRLTVV.

The chain is built from TRBV28 and TRBJ1-4; 8 nucleotides match TRBD1. This CDR3 is built from 14 residues. V was clipped by 6 bases and J by 8 bases; unmatched bases: 8. Germline CDR1 MDHEN, CDR2 SYDVKM. In nucleotides, the CDR3 is TGTGCCAGCAGCCCAAGACAGGGGCGGGAAAAACTGTTTTTT. Amino acid sequence: CASSPRQGREKLFF.

The V gene is TRBV6-5, the J gene TRBJ2-1; unclear D gene. CDR1 is MNHEY, CDR2 SVGAGI, per germline. CDR3 size: 13 residues. Trimming removed 0 bases at V and 9 bases at J, with 9 bases between. The CDR3 sequence is CASSYSPRFEQFF. Written as DNA, the CDR3 is TGTGCCAGCAGTTACTCACCTAGATTTGAGCAGTTCTTC.

The V gene is TRBV19, the J gene TRBJ2-7; D unclear. CDR3 length equals 13 residues. The germline V and J ends were trimmed by 7 bases and 3 bases, with 13 bases remaining between them. Germline CDR1 LNHDA, CDR2 SQIVND (reference sequence). The CDR3: CASTGRTDYEQYF. CDR3 sequence (DNA): TGTGCCAGTACAGGCCGCACCGACTACGAGCAGTACTTC.

V gene TRBV27 combines with J gene TRBJ1-2; D gene unclear. Germline CDR1 and CDR2: MNHEY and SMNVEV (reference sequence). The CDR3 is 14 amino acids. The V gene lost 4 bases and the J gene lost 5 bases, with 14 bases spanning the gap. The DNA of the CDR3 is TGTGCCAGCAGTTATGGGATCTCCGGGTATGGCTACACCTTC. The encoded protein is CASSYGISGYGYTF.

The chain employs TRBV10-2 and TRBJ1-3; D remains unclear. The CDR3 loop spans 13 amino acids. V lost 0 bases and J 4 bases, leaving 4 bases between the germline ends. Germline V gene lookup returns CDR1 WSHSY and CDR2 SAAADI. In DNA, the CDR3 is TGCGCCAGCAGTGAGTCGCACGGAAACACCATATATTTT. Translated, it gives CASSESHGNTIYF.

CDR3 DNA sequence: TGTGCCAGCAGCTTAGGATTGGGGATCGACTACACCTTC. Encoded protein: CASSLGLGIDYTF. V and J are TRBV7-9 and TRBJ1-2, with unresolved D. This CDR3 contains 13 residues. V was pared by 1 base and J by 10 bases, with 13 bases between. Per the germline V gene, CDR1 is SEHNR and CDR2 is FQNEAQ (reference sequence).

This clone came up a few times. The genes are TRBV4-2 and TRBJ1-1; D is unclear. V was shortened by 1 base and J by 7 bases, with 4 bases between the two germline ends. Germline CDR1 LGHNA, CDR2 YNFKEQ. The CDR3 length is 11 residues. Here the CDR3 DNA reads TGTGCCAGCAGCCAAGGCGGTGAAGCTTTCTTT. It specifies CASSQGGEAFF.

The V call is TRBV11-2, the J call TRBJ1-1; D unclear. Trimming pared 5 bases from V and 0 bases from J, leaving 19 bases between. The germline gives CDR1 SGHAT, CDR2 FQNNGV. This CDR3 has 17 residues. The CDR3 loop reads CASSKEDFRVMNTEAFF. In nucleotides, the CDR3 is TGTGCCAGCAGCAAAGAGGACTTCCGGGTCATGAACACTGAAGCTTTCTTT.

The count of this clone is one. CDR3 in DNA: TGTGCCAGCAGTTACAGGGCGTACCAAGAGACCCAGTACTTC. Translating gives CASSYRAYQETQYF. The rearrangement joins TRBV28 to TRBJ2-5, with a possible D match to TRBD1 (6 bases). CDR3 size: 14 residues. V lost 4 bases and J lost 0, with 9 bases in between. Germline loops: CDR1 MDHEN, CDR2 SYDVKM.

The chain recombines TRBV27 with TRBJ2-3; D is perhaps TRBD2 (6 bases). The germline V and J ends were trimmed by 5 bases and 4 bases, with 16 bases remaining between them. Germline-derived CDR1 and CDR2 are MNHEY and SMNVEV (reference sequence). The CDR3 is 15 residues long. The CDR3 DNA reads TGTGCCAGCAGTGTTAGCGGTCTGGCGGCAGATACGCAGTATTTT. This encodes CASSVSGLAADTQYF.

This chain connects TRBV7-9 to TRBJ2-5; 8 bases match TRBD1. CDR3 size: 14 residues. Germline V gives CDR1 SEHNR, CDR2 FQNEAQ (reference sequence). V lost 5 bases to trimming and J lost 5 bases; unmatched junction nucleotides: 7. The CDR3 DNA reads TGTGCCAGCAGCATCCAGGGGGCGCGGGAGACCCAGTACTTC. Amino acids: CASSIQGARETQYF.

The gene calls are TRBV12-2 and TRBJ1-5; TRBD1 was called by the table and not checked on the DNA. TRBV12-2 is tagged as a pseudogene. This CDR3 contains 19 residues. CDR3 residues: CASRTNGTGREEHIQPQHF. DNA of the CDR3: TGTGCAAGTCGAACAAACGGGACAGGTCGAGAGGAACACATTCAGCCCCAGCATTTT.

The chain links TRBV7-2 to TRBJ1-5; tentative D call: TRBD1 (5 bases). Trimming left V 2 bases short and J 4 bases short, with 12 bases between. The germline V gene has CDR1 SGHTA and CDR2 FQGNSA. The CDR3 extends over 15 amino acids. CDR3 bases: TGTGCCAGCAGCTTATGGCGACAGCGGAATCAGCCCCAGCATTTT. This codes for CASSLWRQRNQPQHF.

The chain joins TRBV7-2 to TRBJ1-1; no firm D call. CDR3 size: 14 residues. The V gene's germline CDR1 is SGHTA and CDR2 FQGNSA. Trimming pared 5 bases from V and 1 base from J, leaving 11 bases between. CDR3 DNA sequence: TGTGCCAGCAGCCCAACCCGGCGGAACACTGAAGCTTTCTTT. Translation: CASSPTRRNTEAFF. Variable domain in full (rest from reference TRBV7-2 and TRBJ1-1): GAGVSQSPSNKVTEKGKDVELRCDPISGHTALYWYRQSLGQGLEFLIYFQGNSAPDKSGLPSDRFSAERTGGSVSTLTIQRTQQEDSAVYLCASSPTRRNTEAFFGQGTRLTVV.

The V gene is TRBV25-1, the J gene TRBJ2-3; 7 nucleotides align to TRBD1. Germline V gene lookup returns CDR1 MGHDK and CDR2 SYGVNS. The V and J ends lost 5 bases and 1 base, in that order; junction bases with no gene match: 3. This CDR3 is 14 amino acids long. CDR3 protein: CASSHGQGTDTQYF. The CDR3 coding sequence is TGTGCCAGCAGTCACGGACAGGGCACAGATACGCAGTATTTT.

As for this clone: Other DNA sequences from this sample encode an identical CDR3 as well. This rearrangement joins TRBV27 to TRBJ1-2; TRBD1 agrees at 8 bases. V lost 4 bases to trimming and J lost 4 bases; unmatched junction nucleotides: 2. This CDR3 region has 13 residues. In germline, CDR1 is MNHEY, CDR2 SMNVEV (reference sequence). CDR3 nucleotides: TGTGCCAGCAGTTACGGGACAGGCTATGGCTACACCTTC. This translates into CASSYGTGYGYTF.

The chain uses TRBV25-1 and TRBJ1-1; no clear D gene. The CDR3 contains 12 residues. Trimming shortened V by 8 bases and J by 4 bases, and 11 bases separated the two germline ends. Germline V gene lookup returns CDR1 MGHDK and CDR2 SYGVNS. The CDR3 nucleotides read TGTGCCAGCGCCCGTTTTTCCACTGAAGCTTTCTTT. This gives the protein CASARFSTEAFF.

This clone was recorded once. V gene TRBV5-1 combines with J gene TRBJ2-3; no clear D gene. Between the trimmed V and J ends, which lost 4 bases and 3 bases, there was a span of 12 bases. CDR3 size: 14 residues. The germline V gene has CDR1 SGHRS and CDR2 YFSETQ. The CDR3 reads CASSPGPVTDTQYF. CDR3 DNA sequence: TGCGCCAGCAGCCCCGGACCCGTTACAGATACGCAGTATTTT.

V and J are TRBV7-4 and TRBJ2-7, with 7 positions matching TRBD2. V dropped 5 bases and J dropped 3; count of bases not matched to a gene: 13. The CDR3 is made up of 16 amino acids. CDR1 SGHVT and CDR2 SQSDAQ come from the germline V gene. The DNA of the CDR3 is TGTGCCAGCAGCCCCCGCCAGACTAGCCGAAGCTACGAGCAGTACTTC. This sequence encodes CASSPRQTSRSYEQYF.

The sample holds one count of this clone. The rearrangement uses TRBV19 and TRBJ1-1, with no clear D. In germline, CDR1 is LNHDA, CDR2 SQIVND (reference sequence). This CDR3 contains 14 residues. Deletions cut 5 bases from V and 3 bases from J, with 13 bases between. CDR3 in DNA: TGTGCCAGTAGTTTTTTCACCCCCGACACTGAAGCTTTCTTT. Its protein product is CASSFFTPDTEAFF. The whole variable domain, filled in from reference TRBV19 and TRBJ1-1, reads DGGITQSPKYLFRKEGQNVTLSCEQNLNHDAMYWYRQDPGQGLRLIYYSQIVNDFQKGDIAEGYSVSREKKESFPLTVTSAQKNPTAFYLCASSFFTPDTEAFFGQGTRLTVV.

The CDR3 DNA follows: TGTGCCAGCAGTTTTAGGTCGGGGGACAGGGGTCATAACTATGGCTACACCTTC. Translated: CASSFRSGDRGHNYGYTF. J is TRBJ1-2 and V is TRBV28, with TRBD1 matching 10 bases. V lost 3 bases to trimming and J lost 1 base; unmatched junction nucleotides: 11. This CDR3 has 18 amino acids. In germline, CDR1 is MDHEN, CDR2 SYDVKM.

The rearrangement uses TRBV9 and TRBJ1-1; 7 positions match TRBD1. CDR3 length equals 13 residues. The junction had 4 bases not matched to a gene; V was cut back by 0 bases and J by 8 bases. Looked up from germline, CDR1 is SGDLS and CDR2 is YYNGEE. The CDR3 region has the DNA TGTGCCAGCAGCGTAGAAAGACAGGGAGAAGCTTTCTTT. Translating gives CASSVERQGEAFF.

The rearrangement links TRBV27 to TRBJ2-1; D is uncertain. CDR3 length: 15 amino acids. CDR1 is MNHEY and CDR2 is SMNVEV in the germline V gene (reference sequence). V was pared by 1 base and J by 0 bases, with 7 bases between. This CDR3 reads CASSLYARSYNEQFF. The CDR3 nucleotides read TGTGCCAGCAGTTTATACGCCCGCTCCTACAATGAGCAGTTCTTC.